The rows below give T cell receptor beta chains drawn from one sample of a study of graft-versus-host responses after intestinal transplantation. TCRdb's table, derived via immunoSEQ multiplex PCR, lists solely in-frame clones and lacks some. The sample shows 130,000 to 150,000 clones, around 90% of them seen only once. Their specific antigens are unknown. Here the sequenced sample was unstimulated CD4+ T cells sorted from spleen or lymph node cells, taken before intestinal transplant. Receptors were obtained from a human donor who received an intestinal transplant. Each CDR3 is given with its conserved first and last residue. Clone size appears in some rows only: once, few, many, or a class for an expanded clone.

TRBV6-1 | . | CASRGGVSVHTQYF
TRBV4-3 | . | CASSPGQGTDTQYF
TRBV27 | . | CASSFFDRAEAFF
TRBV5-6 | once | CASSLVPSMNTEAFF
TRBV27 | . | CASSLLTGGPYEQYF
TRBV5-1 | . | CASSLGRVSVSIPDTQYF
TRBV27 | . | CASSSGLSNEQFF
TRBV30 | . | CAWSEGQGPHEQYF
TRBV28 | . | CASDRGRNYGYTF
TRBV30 | . | CAWSAQWANYGYTF
TRBV14 | few | CASSQSLSSYEQYF
TRBV28 | . | CASSSGLEAQTQYF
TRBV5-1 | . | CASSLAGSTDTQYF
TRBV2 | . | CASRRDRGPVNEQFF
TRBV6-1 | . | CASSGQGRSTEAFF
TRBV19 | . | CASSIRLAGVNQETQYF